This T cell receptor beta chain comes out of a study of cytomegalovirus exposure and HLA in healthy donors. Overall study findings and caveats: Some V segments could not be told apart, so they were left out, TRBV6-2 and TRBV6-3 among them. Solely CMV serostatus was available to characterize immune exposure. Previous analysis showed most TCR beta V segments were productive about 90% or about 30% of the time.

About this clone itself: Its antigen is not known.

The junction had 5 bases not matched to a gene; V was cut back by 5 bases and J by 0 bases. This CDR3 comprises 16 residues. CDR1 and CDR2 (germline): MNHEY, SMNVEV (reference sequence). The PCR employed 60 Vbeta primers together with 13 Jbeta primers. Sequencing used immunoSEQ multiplex PCR; TCRdb keeps in-frame clones, though not all of them. The sample holds 75,000 to 95,000 clones. The chain couples TRBV27 to TRBJ2-3; the match to TRBD1 covers 10 bases. This TCR was sampled from a woman in her sixties or seventies in good health and CMV-seronegative. Material: PBMCs. The CDR3 region is CASSPGQGGSTDTQYF. CDR3 DNA: TGTGCCAGCAGTCCCGGACAGGGGGGAAGCACAGATACGCAGTATTTT.